This T cell receptor (beta chain) originates from a study of OX40 agonist ivuxolimab in advanced cancers. For the study at large: Patients were given ivuxolimab, an antibody that agonizes OX40 (CD134).

The V end lost 3 bases, the J end lost 6 bases, and 13 bases lay between the germline ends. CDR1 is SGHRS and CDR2 is YFSETQ in the germline V gene. The CDR3 is made up of 15 amino acids. Profiling relied on immunoSEQ multiplex PCR, and the TCRdb table lists in-frame clones only, not all of them. The data hold under 40,000 clones, with about three quarters observed a single time. Material: CD4+ or CD8+ T cells sorted from blood, obtained in a trial of the OX40 agonist ivuxolimab. J is TRBJ1-6 and V is TRBV5-1; D gene unclear. The sequence came from an adult with an advanced solid tumor such as melanoma, head and neck, liver or kidney cancer. The CDR3 loop reads CASSSRGESNSPLHF. The CDR3 nucleotides read TGCGCCAGCAGCTCGCGAGGAGAGTCTAATTCACCCCTCCACTTT.